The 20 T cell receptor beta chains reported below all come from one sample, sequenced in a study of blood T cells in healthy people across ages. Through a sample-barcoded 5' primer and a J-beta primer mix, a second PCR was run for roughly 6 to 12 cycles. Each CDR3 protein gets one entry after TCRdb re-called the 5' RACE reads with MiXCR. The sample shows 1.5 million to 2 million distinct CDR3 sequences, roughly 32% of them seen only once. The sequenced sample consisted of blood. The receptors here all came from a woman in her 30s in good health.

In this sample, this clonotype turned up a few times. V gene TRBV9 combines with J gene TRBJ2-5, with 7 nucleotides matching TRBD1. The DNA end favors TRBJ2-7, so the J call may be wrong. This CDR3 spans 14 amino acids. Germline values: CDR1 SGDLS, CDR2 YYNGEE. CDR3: CASSKGTALGEQYF. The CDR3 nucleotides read TGTGCCAGCAGCAAAGGGACAGCCCTCGGCGAGCAGTACTTC.

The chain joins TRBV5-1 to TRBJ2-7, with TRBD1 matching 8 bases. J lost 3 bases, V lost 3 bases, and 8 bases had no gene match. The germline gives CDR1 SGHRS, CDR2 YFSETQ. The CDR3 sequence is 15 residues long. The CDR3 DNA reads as TGCGCCAGCAGCTCGACAGGGGCGGCCATCTACGAGCAGTACTTC. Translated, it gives CASSSTGAAIYEQYF.

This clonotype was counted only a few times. CDR3 loop: CASSAGTGGVNSPLHF. The CDR3 DNA reads as TGTGCCAGCAGTGCCGGGACAGGGGGCGTAAATTCACCCCTCCACTTT. The V gene is TRBV27, the J gene TRBJ1-6; 12 bases align to TRBD1. The CDR3 covers 16 residues. Germline-derived CDR1 and CDR2 are MNHEY and SMNVEV (reference sequence). Unmatched junction bases numbered 6, after V lost 5 bases and J lost 7 bases.

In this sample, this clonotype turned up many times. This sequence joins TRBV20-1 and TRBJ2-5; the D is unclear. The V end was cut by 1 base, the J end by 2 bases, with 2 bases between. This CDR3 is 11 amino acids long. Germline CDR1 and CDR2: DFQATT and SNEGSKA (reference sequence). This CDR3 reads CSARVQETQYF. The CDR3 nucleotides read TGCAGTGCTAGAGTGCAAGAGACCCAGTACTTC.

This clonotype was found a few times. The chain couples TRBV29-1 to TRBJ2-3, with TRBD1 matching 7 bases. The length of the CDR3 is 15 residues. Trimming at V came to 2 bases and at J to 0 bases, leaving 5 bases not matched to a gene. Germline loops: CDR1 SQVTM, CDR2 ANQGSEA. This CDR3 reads CSVERGQDSTDTQYF. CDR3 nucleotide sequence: TGCAGCGTTGAAAGGGGGCAGGACAGCACAGATACGCAGTATTTT.

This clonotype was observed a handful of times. Written as DNA, the CDR3 is TGCAGTGCTCCCCGGGAAGGGCTCGGCTCCTACAATGAGCAGTTCTTC. Its translation: CSAPREGLGSYNEQFF. V usage is TRBV20-1 and J usage is TRBJ2-1, with D possibly being TRBD2 (5 bases). There are 16 residues in the CDR3. The germline V gene has CDR1 DFQATT and CDR2 SNEGSKA (reference sequence). V dropped 5 bases and J dropped 0 bases, with 17 bases sitting between them.

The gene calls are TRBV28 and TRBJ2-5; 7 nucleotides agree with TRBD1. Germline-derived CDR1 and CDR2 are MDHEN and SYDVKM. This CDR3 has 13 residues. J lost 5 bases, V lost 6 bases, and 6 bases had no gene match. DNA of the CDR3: TGTGCCAGCAGGGTAGGGGGCCGGGAGACCCAGTACTTC. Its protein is CASRVGGRETQYF.

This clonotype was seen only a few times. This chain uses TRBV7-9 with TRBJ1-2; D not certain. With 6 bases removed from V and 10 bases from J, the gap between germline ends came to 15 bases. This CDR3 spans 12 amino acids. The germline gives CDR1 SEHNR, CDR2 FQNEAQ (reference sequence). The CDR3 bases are TGTGCCAGCAGTAGAAACGGGATAGCCTACACCTTC. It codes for CASSRNGIAYTF.

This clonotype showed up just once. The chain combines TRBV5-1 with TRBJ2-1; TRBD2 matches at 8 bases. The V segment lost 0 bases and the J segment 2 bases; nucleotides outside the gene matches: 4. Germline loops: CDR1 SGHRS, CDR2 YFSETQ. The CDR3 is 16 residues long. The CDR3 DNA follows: TGCGCCAGCAGCTTGGCGGGGGGGCCAACCTACAATGAGCAGTTCTTC. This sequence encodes CASSLAGGPTYNEQFF.

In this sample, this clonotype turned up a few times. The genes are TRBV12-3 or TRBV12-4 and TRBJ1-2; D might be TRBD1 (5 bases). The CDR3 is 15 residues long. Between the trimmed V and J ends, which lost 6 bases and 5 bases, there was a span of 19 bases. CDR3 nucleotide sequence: TGTGCCAGCAGCACCGGACGGAGGGGAGTTTATGGCTACACCTTC. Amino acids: CASSTGRRGVYGYTF.

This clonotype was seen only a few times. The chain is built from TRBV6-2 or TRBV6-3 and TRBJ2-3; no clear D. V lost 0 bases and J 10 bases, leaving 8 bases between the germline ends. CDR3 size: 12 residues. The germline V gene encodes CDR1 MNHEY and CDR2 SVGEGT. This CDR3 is CASSYSTGAQYF. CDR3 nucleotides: TGTGCCAGCAGTTACTCGACCGGAGCGCAGTATTTT.

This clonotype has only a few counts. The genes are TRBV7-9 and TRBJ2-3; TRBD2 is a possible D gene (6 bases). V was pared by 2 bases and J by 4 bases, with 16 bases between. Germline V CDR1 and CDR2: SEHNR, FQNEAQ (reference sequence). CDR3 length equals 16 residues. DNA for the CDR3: TGTGCCAGCAGCTTATTAGCGGACTCGAGGGCAGATACGCAGTATTTT. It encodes CASSLLADSRADTQYF. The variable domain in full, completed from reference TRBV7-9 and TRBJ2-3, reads DTGVSQNPRHKITKRGQNVTFRCDPISEHNRLYWYRQTLGQGPEFLTYFQNEAQLEKSRLLSDRFSAERPKGSFSTLEIQRTEQGDSAMYLCASSLLADSRADTQYFGPGTRLTVL.

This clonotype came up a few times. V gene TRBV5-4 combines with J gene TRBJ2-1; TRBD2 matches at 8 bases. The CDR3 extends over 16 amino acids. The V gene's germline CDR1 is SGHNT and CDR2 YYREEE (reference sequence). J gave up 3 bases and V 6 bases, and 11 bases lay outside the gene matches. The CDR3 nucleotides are TGTGCCAGCACCGTTACCGGGACTAGTCGCTACAATGAGCAGTTCTTC. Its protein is CASTVTGTSRYNEQFF. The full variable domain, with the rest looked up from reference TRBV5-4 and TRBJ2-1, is ETGVTQSPTHLIKTRGQQVTLRCSSQSGHNTVSWYQQALGQGPQFIFQYYREEENGRGNFPPRFSGLQFPNYSSELNVNALELDDSALYLCASTVTGTSRYNEQFFGPGTRLTVL.

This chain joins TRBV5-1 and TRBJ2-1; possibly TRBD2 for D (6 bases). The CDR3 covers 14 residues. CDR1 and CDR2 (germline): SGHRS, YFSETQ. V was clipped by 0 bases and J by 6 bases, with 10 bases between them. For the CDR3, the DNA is TGCGCCAGCAGCTTGGAAGGACTAACCAATGAGCAGTTCTTC. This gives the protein CASSLEGLTNEQFF.

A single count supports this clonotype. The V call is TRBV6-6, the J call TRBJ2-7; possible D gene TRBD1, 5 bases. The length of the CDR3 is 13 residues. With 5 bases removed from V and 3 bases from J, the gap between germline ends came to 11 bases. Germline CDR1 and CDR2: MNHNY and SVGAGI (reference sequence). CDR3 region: CASSDDSFYEQYF. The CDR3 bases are TGTGCCAGCAGTGACGACAGCTTCTACGAGCAGTACTTC.

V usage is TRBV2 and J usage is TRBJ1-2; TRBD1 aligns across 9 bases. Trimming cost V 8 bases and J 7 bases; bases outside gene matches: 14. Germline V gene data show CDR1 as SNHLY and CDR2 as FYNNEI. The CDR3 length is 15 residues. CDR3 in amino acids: CASRSKQGARGGYTF. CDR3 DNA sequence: TGTGCCAGCCGTTCTAAACAGGGGGCGCGAGGTGGCTACACCTTC.

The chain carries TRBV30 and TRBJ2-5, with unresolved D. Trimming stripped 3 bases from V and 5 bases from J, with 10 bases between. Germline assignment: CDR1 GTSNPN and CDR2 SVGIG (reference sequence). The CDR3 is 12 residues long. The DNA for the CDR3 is TGTGCCTGGAGCTCAGGACGTGAGACCCAGTACTTC. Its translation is CAWSSGRETQYF.

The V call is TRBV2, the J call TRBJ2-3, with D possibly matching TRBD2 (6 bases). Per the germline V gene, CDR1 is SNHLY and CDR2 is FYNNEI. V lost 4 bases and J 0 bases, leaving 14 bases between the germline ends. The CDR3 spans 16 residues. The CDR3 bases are TGTGCCAGCAGTGGCGGCGCGGGGACTAGCACAGATACGCAGTATTTT. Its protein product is CASSGGAGTSTDTQYF.

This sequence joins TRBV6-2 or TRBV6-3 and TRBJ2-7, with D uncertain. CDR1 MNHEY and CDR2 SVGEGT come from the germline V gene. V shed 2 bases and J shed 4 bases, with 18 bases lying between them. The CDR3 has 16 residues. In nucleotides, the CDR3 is TGTGCCAGCAGTTACGGAATTACCCAATCGAGTTACGAGCAGTACTTC. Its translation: CASSYGITQSSYEQYF.

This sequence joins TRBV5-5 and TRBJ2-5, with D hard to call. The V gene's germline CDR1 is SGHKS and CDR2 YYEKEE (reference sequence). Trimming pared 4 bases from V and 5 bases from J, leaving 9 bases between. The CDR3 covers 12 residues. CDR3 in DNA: TGTGCCAGCAGCGTGGTTTCCGAGACCCAGTACTTC. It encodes CASSVVSETQYF.